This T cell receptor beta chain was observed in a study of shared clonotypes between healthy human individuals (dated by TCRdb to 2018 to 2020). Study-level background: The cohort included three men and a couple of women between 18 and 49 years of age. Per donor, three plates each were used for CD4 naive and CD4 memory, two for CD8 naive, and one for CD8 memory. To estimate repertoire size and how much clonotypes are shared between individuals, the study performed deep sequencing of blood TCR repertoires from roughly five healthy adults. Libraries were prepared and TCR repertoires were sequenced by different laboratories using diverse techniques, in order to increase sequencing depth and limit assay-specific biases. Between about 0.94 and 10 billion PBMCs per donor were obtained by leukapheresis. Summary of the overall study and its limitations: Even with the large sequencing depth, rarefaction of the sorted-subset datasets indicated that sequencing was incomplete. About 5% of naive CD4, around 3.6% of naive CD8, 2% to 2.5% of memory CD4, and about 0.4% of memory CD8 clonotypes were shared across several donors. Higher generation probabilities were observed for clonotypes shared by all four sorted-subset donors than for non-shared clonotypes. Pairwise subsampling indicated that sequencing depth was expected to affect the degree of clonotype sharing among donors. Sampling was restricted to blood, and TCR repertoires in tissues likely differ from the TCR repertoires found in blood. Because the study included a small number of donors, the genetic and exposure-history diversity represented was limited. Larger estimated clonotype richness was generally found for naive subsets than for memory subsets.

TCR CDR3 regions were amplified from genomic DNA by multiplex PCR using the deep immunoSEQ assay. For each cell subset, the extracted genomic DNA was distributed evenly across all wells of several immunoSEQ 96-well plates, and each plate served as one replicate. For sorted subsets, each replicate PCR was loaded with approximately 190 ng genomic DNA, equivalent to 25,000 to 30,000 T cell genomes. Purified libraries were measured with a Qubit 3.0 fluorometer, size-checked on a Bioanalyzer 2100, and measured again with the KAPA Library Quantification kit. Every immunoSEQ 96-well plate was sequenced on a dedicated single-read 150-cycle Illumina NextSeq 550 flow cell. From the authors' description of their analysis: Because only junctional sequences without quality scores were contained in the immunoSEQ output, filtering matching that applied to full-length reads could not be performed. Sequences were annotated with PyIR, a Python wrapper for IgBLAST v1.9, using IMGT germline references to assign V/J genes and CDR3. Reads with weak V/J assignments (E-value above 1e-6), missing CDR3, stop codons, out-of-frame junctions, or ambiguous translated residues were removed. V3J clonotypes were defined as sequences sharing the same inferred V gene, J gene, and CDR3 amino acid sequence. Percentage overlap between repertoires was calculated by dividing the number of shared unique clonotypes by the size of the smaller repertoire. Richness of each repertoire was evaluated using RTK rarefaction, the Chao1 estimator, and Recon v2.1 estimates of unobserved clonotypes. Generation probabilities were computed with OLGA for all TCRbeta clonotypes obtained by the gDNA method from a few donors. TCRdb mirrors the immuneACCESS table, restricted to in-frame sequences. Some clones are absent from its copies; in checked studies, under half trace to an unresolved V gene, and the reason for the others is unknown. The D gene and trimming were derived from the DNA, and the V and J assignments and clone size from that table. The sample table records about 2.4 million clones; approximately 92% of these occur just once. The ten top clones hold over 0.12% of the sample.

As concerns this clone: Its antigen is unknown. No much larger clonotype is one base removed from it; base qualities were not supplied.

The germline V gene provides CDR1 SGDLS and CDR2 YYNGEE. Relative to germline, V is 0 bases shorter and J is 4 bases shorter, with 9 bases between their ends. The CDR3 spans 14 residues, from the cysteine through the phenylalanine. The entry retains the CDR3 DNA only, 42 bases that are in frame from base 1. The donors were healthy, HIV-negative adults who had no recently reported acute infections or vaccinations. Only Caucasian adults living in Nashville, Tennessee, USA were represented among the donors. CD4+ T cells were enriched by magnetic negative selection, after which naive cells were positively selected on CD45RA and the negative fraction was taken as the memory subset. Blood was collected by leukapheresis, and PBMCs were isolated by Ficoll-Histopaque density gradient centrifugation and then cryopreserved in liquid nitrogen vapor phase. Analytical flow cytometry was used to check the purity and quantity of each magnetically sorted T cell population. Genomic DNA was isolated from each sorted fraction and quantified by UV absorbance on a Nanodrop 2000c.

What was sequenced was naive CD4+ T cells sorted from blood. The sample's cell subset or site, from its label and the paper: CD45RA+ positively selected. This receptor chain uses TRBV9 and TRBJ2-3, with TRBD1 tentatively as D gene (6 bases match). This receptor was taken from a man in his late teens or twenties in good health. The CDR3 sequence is CASSVAGVADTQYF. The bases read TGTGCCAGCAGCGTAGCAGGGGTGGCAGATACGCAGTATTTT.